The 4 T cell receptor beta chains below were found in one sample sequenced in a study of shared clonotypes between healthy human individuals (dated by TCRdb to about 2020). CD8 naive samples were obtained by positive selection for CCR7 among CD45RO-negative cells, yielding a CD45RA+CCR7+ population from which TemRA cells were excluded. Libraries were built with the immunoSEQ multiplex PCR assay. Not all clones reach the TCRdb copy of this immuneACCESS table, which keeps in-frame sequences only. Checked studies attribute under half of the gap to unresolved V genes and leave the rest unexplained. The sample table holds about 2 million clones, of which about 94% were seen once. The top ten constitute 0.9% to 1.4% of the sample. What was sequenced was naive CD8+ T cells sorted from blood. The sample's cell subset or site label, in plain terms: CD45RA+CCR7+. Source of these receptors: a man younger than 30 in good health.

The chain has TRBV18 and TRBJ2-5, with 11 nucleotides matching TRBD2. The germline V gene has CDR1 KGHSH and CDR2 LQKENI. The CDR3 length is 15 residues. J lost 6 bases, V lost 2 bases, and 5 bases had no gene match. In nucleotides, the CDR3 is TGTGCCAGCTCACCAAGTAGCGGGGGGGCCCAGACCCAGTACTTC. This gives the protein CASSPSSGGAQTQYF.

In its sample, this clone was seen once. The identical CDR3 is also encoded by other nucleotide sequences in the sample. The chain uses TRBV9 and TRBJ2-7; D gene ambiguous. The V end lost 2 bases, the J end lost 0 bases, and 9 bases lay between the germline ends. CDR3 size: 14 residues. Looked up from germline, CDR1 is SGDLS and CDR2 is YYNGEE. This CDR3 is CASSVGSSSYEQYF. In DNA, the CDR3 is TGTGCCAGCAGCGTTGGCAGCAGCTCCTACGAGCAGTACTTC.

The chain couples TRBV5-4 to TRBJ2-3; 9 bases align to TRBD2. The V and J ends lost 4 bases and 4 bases, in that order; junction bases with no gene match: 10. The CDR3 runs to 16 residues. The V gene's germline CDR1 is SGHNT and CDR2 YYREEE (reference sequence). CDR3 sequence: CASSPGRGGAPDTQYF. The CDR3 DNA follows: TGTGCCAGCAGCCCCGGTCGCGGGGGGGCGCCAGATACGCAGTATTTT.

V and J are TRBV4-1 and TRBJ1-4, with a tentative D call TRBD1 (6 bases). The germline V gene has CDR1 MGHRA and CDR2 YSYEKL. The CDR3 is 18 residues long. Between the trimmed V and J ends, which lost 3 bases and 3 bases, there was a span of 20 bases. CDR3 sequence reads: CASSQKYPSGGSNEKLFF. CDR3 DNA sequence: TGCGCCAGCAGCCAGAAGTATCCCTCGGGGGGCTCTAATGAAAAACTGTTTTTT.